Listed here are 16 T cell receptor beta chains from one sample, sequenced in a study of blood T cell repertoires in COVID-19. Using immunoSEQ multiplex PCR, the repertoire was profiled, and TCRdb retains in-frame clones only, with some absent. The repertoire holds fewer than 700,000 clones, with 70% to 90% as singletons. The specimen sequenced was peripheral blood. The receptors here all came from a woman in her forties or fifties with COVID-19, enrolled during active disease.

The rearrangement links TRBV18 to TRBJ2-1; possibly TRBD2 for D (6 bases). This CDR3 spans 17 amino acids. V was clipped by 1 base and J by 0 bases, with 13 bases between them. Germline assignment: CDR1 KGHSH and CDR2 LQKENI. CDR3 sequence: CASSPRGTPRSYNEQFF. The CDR3 DNA reads TGTGCCAGCTCACCACGGGGGACTCCCCGCTCCTACAATGAGCAGTTCTTC.

This clone was detected only a few times. V is TRBV5-1 and J is TRBJ1-2; TRBD1 agrees at 8 bases. CDR1 and CDR2 from the germline V gene are SGHRS and YFSETQ. J lost 3 bases, V lost 4 bases, and 14 bases had no gene match. This CDR3 comprises 17 residues. The CDR3 coding sequence is TGCGCCAGCAGCCCCCGGACAGGGAAGATGGGGGACTATGGCTACACCTTC. This gives the protein CASSPRTGKMGDYGYTF.

This chain joins TRBV20-1 and TRBJ2-7; D remains ambiguous. The V gene lost 3 bases and the J gene lost 6 bases, with 18 bases spanning the gap. This CDR3 is 14 amino acids long. CDR1 is DFQATT, CDR2 SNEGSKA, per germline (reference sequence). CDR3 DNA: TGCAGTGCTAGTATTTCCCAGGTTAACGGCGAGCAGTACTTC. Its translation: CSASISQVNGEQYF.

This chain joins TRBV11-2 and TRBJ2-7, with a weak D call TRBD2 (5 bases). This CDR3 is built from 14 residues. Germline-derived CDR1 and CDR2 are SGHAT and FQNNGV. Trimming left V 3 bases short and J 5 bases short, with 14 bases between. Here the CDR3 reads CASSLPMRVHEQYF. The CDR3 nucleotides read TGTGCCAGCAGCTTGCCCATGAGGGTACACGAGCAGTACTTC.

This chain links TRBV6-5 with TRBJ1-2; unclear D gene. Trimming removed 4 bases at V and 4 bases at J, with 19 bases between. Germline V gives CDR1 MNHEY, CDR2 SVGAGI. The CDR3 length is 16 residues. The CDR3, as DNA: TGTGCCAGCAGTTCTCCCTCCCGACGGGCGGGCTATGGCTACACCTTC. Amino acids: CASSSPSRRAGYGYTF.

The chain carries TRBV9 and TRBJ2-3, with 7 bases lining up with TRBD2. Germline V gives CDR1 SGDLS, CDR2 YYNGEE. V shed 4 bases and J 1 base; nucleotides not matched to a gene: 9. The CDR3 is made up of 16 amino acids. CDR3 coding DNA: TGTGCCAGCAGCCCACCGGTGGCGGGGGGCACAGATACGCAGTATTTT. The encoded protein is CASSPPVAGGTDTQYF.

The chain recombines TRBV5-6 with TRBJ1-1, with TRBD1 matching over 7 bases. With V trimmed by 5 bases and J by 3 bases, 4 bases remained unmatched. Germline lookup yields CDR1 SGHDT and CDR2 YYEEEE. The CDR3 contains 13 residues. Written as DNA, the CDR3 is TGTGCCAGCAGTTTTACAGGGGACACTGAAGCTTTCTTT. This codes for CASSFTGDTEAFF.

In this sample, this clone turned up a few times. The J gene is TRBJ1-1, the V gene TRBV4-2; TRBD1 is a possible D gene (6 bases). Trimming pared 4 bases from V and 4 bases from J, leaving 13 bases between. This CDR3 comprises 14 residues. Germline assignment: CDR1 LGHNA and CDR2 YNFKEQ. This CDR3 reads CASSLLRGGTEAFF. DNA of the CDR3: TGTGCCAGCAGCCTGTTAAGGGGGGGCACTGAAGCTTTCTTT.

This chain connects TRBV6-5 to TRBJ1-5, with a tentative D call TRBD1 (5 bases). V was shortened by 6 bases and J by 4 bases, with 10 bases between the two germline ends. This CDR3 region has 13 residues. Germline V gene lookup returns CDR1 MNHEY and CDR2 SVGAGI. The CDR3: CASRLTVNQPQHF. Here the CDR3 DNA reads TGTGCCAGCAGGTTGACAGTTAATCAGCCCCAGCATTTT.

This chain connects TRBV11-2 to TRBJ1-4; 8 positions match TRBD1. V was pared by 2 bases and J by 3 bases, with 8 bases of the junction left unmatched. The CDR3 loop spans 17 amino acids. From germline, CDR1 is SGHAT and CDR2 FQNNGV. The CDR3 nucleotides are TGTGCCAGCAGCTTACCCAAGACGACAGGGGCTAATGAAAAACTGTTTTTT. As protein: CASSLPKTTGANEKLFF.

The chain joins TRBV7-8 to TRBJ1-2; D is undetermined. The V gene lost 0 bases and the J gene lost 5 bases, with 7 bases spanning the gap. The germline V gene encodes CDR1 SGHVS and CDR2 FQNEAQ. CDR3 length equals 13 residues. This chain's CDR3 is CASSLATYYGYTF. The CDR3 DNA reads as TGTGCCAGCAGCTTAGCCACCTATTATGGCTACACCTTC. Full variable domain (missing parts from reference TRBV7-8 and TRBJ1-2): GAGVSQSPRYKVAKRGQDVALRCDPISGHVSLFWYQQALGQGPEFLTYFQNEAQLDKSGLPSDRFFAERPEGSVSTLKIQRTQQEDSAVYLCASSLATYYGYTFGSGTRLTVV.

The gene calls are TRBV19 and TRBJ1-2; D is undetermined. Trimming left V 9 bases short and J 2 bases short, with 10 bases between. Germline-derived CDR1 and CDR2 are LNHDA and SQIVND (reference sequence). CDR3 length equals 12 residues. The CDR3 loop is CASDAGNYGYTF. The CDR3, as DNA: TGTGCCAGCGACGCCGGGAACTATGGCTACACCTTC. Looking up the rest from reference TRBV19 and TRBJ1-2 gives the full variable domain: DGGITQSPKYLFRKEGQNVTLSCEQNLNHDAMYWYRQDPGQGLRLIYYSQIVNDFQKGDIAEGYSVSREKKESFPLTVTSAQKNPTAFYLCASDAGNYGYTFGSGTRLTVV.

The CDR3, as DNA: TGCGCCAGCAGCTCAACCCCCTCAGGTGATGAGCAGTTCTTC. This translates into CASSSTPSGDEQFF. The rearrangement links TRBV5-1 to TRBJ2-1; the D is unclear. This CDR3 spans 14 amino acids. Germline V gene sequence: CDR1 SGHRS, CDR2 YFSETQ. The V end was cut by 3 bases, the J end by 8 bases, with 15 bases between. Drawing the rest from reference TRBV5-1 and TRBJ2-1, the complete variable domain is KAGVTQTPRYLIKTRGQQVTLSCSPISGHRSVSWYQQTPGQGLQFLFEYFSETQRNKGNFPGRFSGRQFSNSRSEMNVSTLELGDSALYLCASSSTPSGDEQFFGPGTRLTVL.

The V gene is TRBV2, the J gene TRBJ2-7; maybe TRBD1 (6 bases). V was clipped by 8 bases and J by 6 bases, with 14 bases between them. The CDR3 length is 12 residues. The V gene's germline CDR1 is SNHLY and CDR2 FYNNEI. The chain's CDR3 is CASRGRGIEQYF. CDR3 nucleotides: TGTGCCAGCCGCGGTAGGGGGATCGAGCAGTACTTC.

The chain couples TRBV19 to TRBJ1-2, with 7 nucleotides matching TRBD1. Germline V gene data show CDR1 as LNHDA and CDR2 as SQIVND (reference sequence). This CDR3 is 13 amino acids long. Trimming took 3 bases from V and 4 from J; bases not matched to a gene: 2. In DNA, the CDR3 is TGTGCCAGTAGTATGCCAGGGGGCTATGGCTACACCTTC. It specifies CASSMPGGYGYTF.

V usage is TRBV18 and J usage is TRBJ2-2, with a possible D match to TRBD1 (6 bases). Germline CDR1 reads KGHSH; CDR2 reads LQKENI. This CDR3 region has 17 residues. Between the trimmed V and J ends, which lost 2 bases and 6 bases, there was a span of 19 bases. For the CDR3, the DNA is TGTGCCAGCTCACCATTGACTGGTACAGGGCTTTCCGGGGAGCTGTTTTTT. Protein sequence: CASSPLTGTGLSGELFF. The complete variable domain, with remaining parts taken from reference TRBV18 and TRBJ2-2, reads NAGVMQNPRHLVRRRGQEARLRCSPMKGHSHVYWYRQLPEEGLKFMVYLQKENIIDESGMPKERFSAEFPKEGPSILRIQQVVRGDSAAYFCASSPLTGTGLSGELFFGEGSRLTVL.